The 18 T cell receptor beta chains reported below all come from one sample, sequenced in a study of T cells expressing NK-cell markers. TCRdb re-called the 5' RACE reads and catalogs CDR3 proteins one per entry, DNA excluded. This table lists some 16,000 distinct CDR3 sequences. The sample consisted of blood T cells: a sorted CD56 or NKG2C T cell subset, CD4+ or CD8+ T cells, or bulk PBMC T cells (not recorded which). The origin of the receptors is a man aged 18-70 years in good health.

The V call is TRBV29-1, the J call TRBJ1-2; the D gene TCRdb calls, TRBD1, cannot be checked with no DNA. The CDR3 has 14 residues. The germline gives CDR1 SQVTM, CDR2 ANQGSEA. CDR3 residues: CSAEGESLKGGYTF.

The rearrangement uses TRBV5-5 and TRBJ1-5; TCRdb reports TRBD1, a call that lacks DNA to check it against. The CDR3 covers 15 residues. Looked up from germline, CDR1 is SGHKS and CDR2 is YYEKEE (reference sequence). CDR3 residues: CASSVQGGAGQPQHF. The full variable domain, its missing parts supplied by reference TRBV5-5 and TRBJ1-5, is DAGVTQSPTHLIKTRGQQVTLRCSPISGHKSVSWYQQVLGQGPQFIFQYYEKEERGRGNFPDRFSARQFPNYSSELNVNALLLGDSALYLCASSVQGGAGQPQHFGDGTRLSIL.

The genes are TRBV25-1 and TRBJ1-4; TCRdb lists TRBD1, though no DNA is available to test this call. This CDR3 region has 13 residues. Germline CDR1 is MGHDK and CDR2 is SYGVNS. CDR3 sequence: CASGQGTNEKLFF.

V is TRBV29-1 and J is TRBJ1-1. Per the germline V gene, CDR1 is SQVTM and CDR2 is ANQGSEA. The CDR3 has 11 amino acids. The CDR3 protein is CSVQVDTEAFF. The variable domain in full, with the rest retrieved from reference TRBV29-1 and TRBJ1-1, is SAVISQKPSRDICQRGTSLTIQCQVDSQVTMMFWYRQQPGQSLTLIATANQGSEATYESGFVIDKFPISRPNLTFSTLTVSNMSPEDSSIYLCSVQVDTEAFFGQGTRLTVV.

The chain is built from TRBV6-2 or TRBV6-3 and TRBJ2-7; TCRdb outputs TRBD1, but without DNA this stays unchecked. Germline values: CDR1 MNHEY, CDR2 SVGEGT. The CDR3 is 17 amino acids. CDR3 in amino acids: CASSYPTQGEVVYEQYF.

The V call is TRBV27, the J call TRBJ2-3; TCRdb's D gene call, TRBD1, goes unchecked for lack of DNA. CDR1 MNHEY and CDR2 SMNVEV come from the germline V gene (reference sequence). The CDR3 has 13 residues. This CDR3 reads CASSARGWDTQYF.

The rearrangement joins TRBV20-1 to TRBJ1-1. This CDR3 spans 13 amino acids. The germline V gene has CDR1 DFQATT and CDR2 SNEGSKA (reference sequence). The CDR3 sequence is CSASNGMNTEAFF.

The CDR3 loop is CASSLADPPRAYEQYF. The chain recombines TRBV7-8 with TRBJ2-7; the D gene TCRdb calls, TRBD1, cannot be checked with no DNA. CDR1 is SGHVS, CDR2 FQNEAQ, per germline. The CDR3 runs to 16 residues. Full variable domain (rest looked up from reference TRBV7-8 and TRBJ2-7): GAGVSQSPRYKVAKRGQDVALRCDPISGHVSLFWYQQALGQGPEFLTYFQNEAQLDKSGLPSDRFFAERPEGSVSTLKIQRTQQEDSAVYLCASSLADPPRAYEQYFGPGTRLTVT.

The CDR3 loop reads CSVSRRGEFTDTQYF. The V gene is TRBV29-1, the J gene TRBJ2-3; as DNA is missing, the TRBD2 call by TCRdb cannot be tested. Germline lookup yields CDR1 SQVTM and CDR2 ANQGSEA. This CDR3 has 15 amino acids.

The V call is TRBV4-3, the J call TRBJ2-1; TCRdb selects TRBD2, and the lack of DNA leaves this call unchecked. CDR3 size: 16 residues. Germline V gene lookup returns CDR1 LGHNA and CDR2 YSLEER. CDR3 loop: CASSQGEDLSYNEQFF.

The chain links TRBV5-1 to TRBJ2-1; checking the TCRdb D call of TRBD2 is not possible without DNA. The germline gives CDR1 SGHRS, CDR2 YFSETQ. The CDR3 totals 16 residues. CDR3 in amino acids: CASTYTSGSFYNEQFF.

V is TRBV30 and J is TRBJ1-5; the D gene TCRdb calls, TRBD1, cannot be checked with no DNA. The CDR3 length is 14 residues. CDR1 is GTSNPN, CDR2 SVGIG, per germline (reference sequence). The CDR3 loop reads CAWSPGDSNQPQHF.

V gene TRBV18 combines with J gene TRBJ2-1. CDR1 and CDR2 (germline): KGHSH, LQKENI. The CDR3 contains 17 residues. The CDR3 here is CASSPPLGSRSYNEQFF.

The V and J genes are TRBV12-3 or TRBV12-4 and TRBJ2-2. The CDR3 is made up of 11 amino acids. The CDR3 reads CASKNTGELFF.

The genes are TRBV5-1 and TRBJ2-1; absent DNA, TCRdb's TRBD1 call cannot be checked. The CDR3 totals 16 residues. Germline CDR1 reads SGHRS; CDR2 reads YFSETQ. CDR3 sequence reads: CASSGPGTLGGNEQFF.

The chain has TRBV7-9 and TRBJ2-3; checking the TCRdb D call of TRBD2 is not possible without DNA. Per germline, CDR1 SEHNR and CDR2 FQNEAQ (reference sequence). The CDR3 is 15 residues long. The CDR3 region is CASSLASGSADTQYF.

The rearrangement links TRBV4-3 to TRBJ2-7; with no DNA, the TCRdb D assignment of TRBD1 cannot be verified. In germline, CDR1 is LGHNA, CDR2 YSLEER. This CDR3 has 16 amino acids. The chain's CDR3 is CASSQVWGQGQYEQYF.

The CDR3 loop reads CASSQDLSRGLMYEQYF. The V call is TRBV4-3, the J call TRBJ2-7; TCRdb returns TRBD1, unconfirmable since there is no DNA. The CDR3 spans 17 residues. Germline CDR1 LGHNA, CDR2 YSLEER.